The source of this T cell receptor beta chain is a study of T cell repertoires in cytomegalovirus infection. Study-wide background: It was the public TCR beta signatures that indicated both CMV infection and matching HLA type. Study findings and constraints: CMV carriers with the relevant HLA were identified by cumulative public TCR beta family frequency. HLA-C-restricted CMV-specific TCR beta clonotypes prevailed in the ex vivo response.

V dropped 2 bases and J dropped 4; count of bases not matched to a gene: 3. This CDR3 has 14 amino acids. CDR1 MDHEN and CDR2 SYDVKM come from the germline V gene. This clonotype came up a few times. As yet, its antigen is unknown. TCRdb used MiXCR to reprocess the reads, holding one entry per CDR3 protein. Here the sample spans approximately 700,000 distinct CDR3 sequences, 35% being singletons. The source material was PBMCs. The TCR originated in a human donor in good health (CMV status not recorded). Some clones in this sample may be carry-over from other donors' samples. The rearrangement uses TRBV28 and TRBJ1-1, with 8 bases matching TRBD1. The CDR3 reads CASSLQGALTEAFF. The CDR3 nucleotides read TGTGCCAGCAGTTTACAGGGGGCGCTCACTGAAGCTTTCTTT.